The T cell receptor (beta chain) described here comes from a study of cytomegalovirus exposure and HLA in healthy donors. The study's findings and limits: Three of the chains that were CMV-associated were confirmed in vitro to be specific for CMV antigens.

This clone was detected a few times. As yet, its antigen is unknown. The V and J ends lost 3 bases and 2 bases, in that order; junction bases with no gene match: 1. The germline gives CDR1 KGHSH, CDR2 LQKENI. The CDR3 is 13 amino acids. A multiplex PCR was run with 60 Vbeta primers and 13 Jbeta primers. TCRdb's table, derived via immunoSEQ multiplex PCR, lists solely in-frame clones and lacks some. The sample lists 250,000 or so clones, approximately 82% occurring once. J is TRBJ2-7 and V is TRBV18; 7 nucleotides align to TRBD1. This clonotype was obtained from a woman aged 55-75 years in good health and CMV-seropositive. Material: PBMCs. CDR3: CASSPGTAYEQYF. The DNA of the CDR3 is TGTGCCAGCTCACCTGGGACAGCCTACGAGCAGTACTTC. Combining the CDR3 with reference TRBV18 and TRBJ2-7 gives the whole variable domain NAGVMQNPRHLVRRRGQEARLRCSPMKGHSHVYWYRQLPEEGLKFMVYLQKENIIDESGMPKERFSAEFPKEGPSILRIQQVVRGDSAAYFCASSPGTAYEQYFGPGTRLTVT.